A selection of T cell receptor beta chains follows, all from one sample in a study of cytomegalovirus exposure and HLA in healthy donors. Libraries were prepared by immunoSEQ multiplex PCR; TCRdb keeps only in-frame clonotypes and omits some of them. The repertoire consists of roughly 110,000 clones, with roughly two thirds occurring once and the leading ten covering about 8%. Specimen: PBMCs. These receptors came from a young man in good health and CMV-seropositive. Both conserved end residues are part of each CDR3. The order of the fields is V gene, clone size, J gene, D gene, CDR3 protein, CDR3 DNA. D genes are given only for firm matches. Clone size is stated in some rows and not others, as once, few, many or a class when expanded.

V: TRBV5-4
size: many
J: TRBJ2-2
D: -
CDR3: CASSFELANTGELFF
DNA: TGTGCCAGCAGCTTTGAACTAGCGAACACCGGGGAGCTGTTTTTT

V: TRBV29-1
size: -
J: TRBJ2-7
D: -
CDR3: CSVEGSTYEQYF
DNA: TGCAGCGTTGAGGGGAGCACCTACGAGCAGTACTTC

V: TRBV15
size: -
J: TRBJ2-7
D: TRBD2
CDR3: CATSSGADYEQYF
DNA: TGTGCCACATCTAGCGGGGCTGACTACGAGCAGTACTTC

V: TRBV7-9
size: -
J: TRBJ2-1
D: TRBD2
CDR3: CASSLSGGRFEQFF
DNA: TGTGCCAGCAGTCTCAGCGGGGGTCGGTTTGAGCAGTTCTTC

V: TRBV5-1
size: medium-sized
J: TRBJ2-3
D: TRBD1
CDR3: CASSPGTADTDTQYF
DNA: TGCGCCAGCAGCCCGGGGACAGCCGACACAGATACGCAGTATTTT

V: TRBV2
size: -
J: TRBJ2-3
D: -
CDR3: CASDYRGDTQYF
DNA: TGTGCCAGCGATTACCGGGGGGATACGCAGTATTTT

V: TRBV9
size: once
J: TRBJ2-5
D: -
CDR3: CASSAQDRPGGYQETQYF
DNA: TGTGCCAGCAGCGCCCAGGACAGGCCCGGGGGCTACCAAGAGACCCAGTACTTC

V: TRBV5-1
size: -
J: TRBJ2-1
D: TRBD1
CDR3: CASSQPTGSYNEQFF
DNA: TGCGCCAGCAGCCAACCGACAGGGTCCTACAATGAGCAGTTCTTC

V: TRBV6-6
size: -
J: TRBJ1-5
D: TRBD1
CDR3: CASSYSDRVGQPQHF
DNA: TGTGCCAGCAGTTACTCGGACAGGGTTGGACAGCCCCAGCATTTT

V: TRBV11-3
size: -
J: TRBJ2-1
D: TRBD2
CDR3: CASSPRGIYNEQFF
DNA: TGTGCCAGCAGCCCGCGGGGGATCTACAATGAGCAGTTCTTC

V: TRBV14
size: -
J: TRBJ1-3
D: -
CDR3: CASSQAVSPRGAGNTIYF
DNA: TGTGCCAGCAGCCAAGCTGTGAGCCCGCGGGGGGCAGGAAACACCATATATTTT

V: TRBV2
size: -
J: TRBJ1-2
D: -
CDR3: CASSQTDWTAYGYTF
DNA: TGTGCCAGCAGTCAGACCGATTGGACAGCCTATGGCTACACCTTC

V: TRBV6-1
size: -
J: TRBJ1-3
D: -
CDR3: CASGRGLGSGNTIYF
DNA: TGTGCCAGCGGGAGGGGTCTCGGCTCTGGAAACACCATATATTTT

V: TRBV2
size: -
J: TRBJ2-2
D: -
CDR3: CASRGQNTGELFF
DNA: TGTGCCAGCAGGGGACAGAACACCGGGGAGCTGTTTTTT

V: TRBV30
size: -
J: TRBJ1-4
D: TRBD1
CDR3: CAWSADRAANEKLFF
DNA: TGTGCCTGGAGTGCAGACAGGGCCGCGAATGAAAAACTGTTTTTT

V: TRBV29-1
size: -
J: TRBJ2-1
D: TRBD2
CDR3: CSVERTSGRYNEQFF
DNA: TGCAGCGTTGAACGGACTAGCGGGCGGTACAATGAGCAGTTCTTC

V: TRBV4-1
size: -
J: TRBJ2-1
D: TRBD2
CDR3: CASSHSGGGAYNEQFF
DNA: TGCGCCAGCAGCCATTCGGGCGGGGGGGCCTACAATGAGCAGTTCTTC

V: TRBV5-6
size: -
J: TRBJ1-1
D: -
CDR3: CASSLAPMGGYEAFF
DNA: TGTGCCAGCAGCTTGGCCCCGATGGGGGGTTATGAAGCTTTCTTT

V: TRBV6-1
size: once
J: TRBJ1-4
D: -
CDR3: CASSWAGHEKPFF
DNA: TGTGCCAGCAGTTGGGCAGGGCATGAAAAACCGTTTTTT

V: TRBV28
size: -
J: TRBJ2-6
D: -
CDR3: CASSPQGANVLTF
DNA: TGTGCCAGCAGTCCACAGGGGGCCAACGTCCTGACTTTC

V: TRBV5-4
size: -
J: TRBJ2-3
D: -
CDR3: CASSPGGTSTDTQYF
DNA: TGTGCCAGCAGCCCCGGCGGTACTAGCACAGATACGCAGTATTTT

V: TRBV6-5
size: once
J: TRBJ2-2
D: -
CDR3: CASSPRVNTGELFF
DNA: TGTGCCAGCAGTCCCAGGGTGAACACCGGGGAGCTGTTTTTT

V: TRBV9
size: -
J: TRBJ2-3
D: -
CDR3: CASSAYTDTQYF
DNA: TGTGCCAGCAGCGCCTACACAGATACGCAGTATTTT

V: TRBV15
size: -
J: TRBJ1-2
D: -
CDR3: CATEGIHRGGSYGYTF
DNA: TGTGCCACCGAGGGGATACATCGGGGGGGAAGCTATGGCTACACCTTC

V: TRBV5-1
size: -
J: TRBJ1-1
D: TRBD1
CDR3: CASRASGGTGNTEAFF
DNA: TGCGCCAGCAGGGCTTCCGGCGGGACAGGGAACACTGAAGCTTTCTTT

V: TRBV11-2
size: -
J: TRBJ1-2
D: TRBD1
CDR3: CASSLGGQGNYGYTF
DNA: TGTGCCAGCAGCTTAGGGGGACAGGGAAACTATGGCTACACCTTC

V: TRBV5-1
size: few
J: TRBJ2-5
D: TRBD2
CDR3: CASSRGGRETQYF
DNA: TGCGCCAGCAGCCGGGGGGGCCGGGAGACCCAGTACTTC

V: TRBV5-6
size: -
J: TRBJ2-2
D: TRBD2
CDR3: CASSSGLATGELFF
DNA: TGTGCCAGCAGCTCGGGACTAGCGACCGGGGAGCTGTTTTTT

V: TRBV11-1
size: -
J: TRBJ2-7
D: -
CDR3: CASSSIGGGPPYEQYF
DNA: TGTGCCAGCAGCTCAATAGGGGGGGGGCCTCCCTACGAGCAGTACTTC

V: TRBV5-6
size: -
J: TRBJ2-2
D: -
CDR3: CASSFLGRGLANTGELFF
DNA: TGTGCCAGCAGCTTTCTCGGCAGGGGTTTGGCGAACACCGGGGAGCTGTTTTTT

V: TRBV27
size: -
J: TRBJ1-2
D: -
CDR3: CATHYGGDYGYTF
DNA: TGTGCCACACATTATGGGGGCGACTATGGCTACACCTTC

V: TRBV29-1
size: -
J: TRBJ1-3
D: -
CDR3: CSVSETWTGNTIYF
DNA: TGCAGCGTTTCCGAGACTTGGACTGGAAACACCATATATTTT

V: TRBV7-9
size: once
J: TRBJ1-4
D: -
CDR3: CASSPTGITNEKLFF
DNA: TGTGCCAGCAGCCCCACAGGGATTACTAATGAAAAACTGTTTTTT

V: TRBV5-1
size: -
J: TRBJ1-3
D: -
CDR3: CASSSTTGPSGNTIYF
DNA: TGCGCCAGCAGCTCGACGACAGGACCCTCTGGAAACACCATATATTTT

V: TRBV7-9
size: once
J: TRBJ2-3
D: -
CDR3: CASSPTTSLGDTQYF
DNA: TGTGCCAGCAGCCCGACGACTAGTCTGGGAGATACGCAGTATTTT

V: TRBV2
size: -
J: TRBJ1-1
D: -
CDR3: CASVDSDLVGTEAFF
DNA: TGTGCCAGCGTTGACAGCGATCTTGTAGGCACTGAAGCTTTCTTT

V: TRBV5-4
size: -
J: TRBJ1-1
D: -
CDR3: CASRPQGRGPNTEAFF
DNA: TGTGCCAGCCGGCCCCAGGGGAGGGGACCTAACACTGAAGCTTTCTTT

V: TRBV7-9
size: -
J: TRBJ2-7
D: -
CDR3: CASSSHSTGNYEQYF
DNA: TGTGCCAGCAGCTCCCATTCGACAGGCAACTACGAGCAGTACTTC

V: TRBV5-4
size: -
J: TRBJ2-1
D: TRBD1
CDR3: CASSLADRGLGEQFF
DNA: TGTGCCAGCAGCTTGGCGGACAGGGGGCTAGGGGAGCAGTTCTTC

V: TRBV6-6
size: -
J: TRBJ1-2
D: -
CDR3: CASSYENNYGYTF
DNA: TGTGCCAGCAGTTATGAGAACAACTATGGCTACACCTTC

V: TRBV5-1
size: -
J: TRBJ2-1
D: TRBD2
CDR3: CASSSFGASGGNDEQFF
DNA: TGCGCCAGCAGCTCCTTTGGGGCTAGCGGGGGGAATGATGAGCAGTTCTTC

V: TRBV5-1
size: few
J: TRBJ1-4
D: -
CDR3: CASSRGDTSTNEKLFF
DNA: TGCGCCAGCAGCCGAGGGGACACATCAACTAATGAAAAACTGTTTTTT

V: TRBV11-2
size: -
J: TRBJ2-7
D: -
CDR3: CASSIVQDSSYEQYF
DNA: TGTGCCAGCAGTATCGTCCAGGACAGCTCCTACGAGCAGTACTTC

V: TRBV6-9
size: -
J: TRBJ2-1
D: TRBD2
CDR3: CASSYGGLAGGNEQFF
DNA: TGTGCCAGCAGTTATGGGGGACTAGCGGGGGGCAATGAGCAGTTCTTC

V: TRBV9
size: few
J: TRBJ2-3
D: -
CDR3: CASSLTTDTQYF
DNA: TGTGCCAGCAGCCTAACCACAGATACGCAGTATTTT

V: TRBV6-1
size: few
J: TRBJ1-1
D: -
CDR3: CASHRNTEAFF
DNA: TGTGCCAGCCACAGAAACACTGAAGCTTTCTTT

V: TRBV11-3
size: -
J: TRBJ2-2
D: TRBD2
CDR3: CASSLDRVSGGVGTGELFF
DNA: TGTGCCAGCAGCTTAGATCGAGTTAGCGGGGGAGTCGGCACCGGGGAGCTGTTTTTT

V: TRBV6-6
size: -
J: TRBJ2-5
D: TRBD2
CDR3: CASSYTGGETQYF
DNA: TGTGCCAGCAGTTACACGGGGGGGGAGACCCAGTACTTC

V: TRBV4-1
size: -
J: TRBJ1-5
D: TRBD1
CDR3: CASSLGQGTGNQPQHF
DNA: TGCGCCAGCAGCCTCGGACAGGGGACTGGCAATCAGCCCCAGCATTTT

V: TRBV20-1
size: few
J: TRBJ1-1
D: -
CDR3: CSVGGNTEAFF
DNA: TGCAGTGTCGGGGGGAACACTGAAGCTTTCTTT

V: TRBV11-3
size: -
J: TRBJ2-7
D: -
CDR3: CASSPHPEGERFGQYF
DNA: TGTGCCAGCAGCCCCCACCCCGAGGGGGAGAGATTTGGGCAGTACTTC

V: TRBV5-4
size: -
J: TRBJ2-1
D: TRBD2
CDR3: CASSYGGKTYNEQFF
DNA: TGTGCCAGCAGCTACGGGGGGAAAACCTACAATGAGCAGTTCTTC